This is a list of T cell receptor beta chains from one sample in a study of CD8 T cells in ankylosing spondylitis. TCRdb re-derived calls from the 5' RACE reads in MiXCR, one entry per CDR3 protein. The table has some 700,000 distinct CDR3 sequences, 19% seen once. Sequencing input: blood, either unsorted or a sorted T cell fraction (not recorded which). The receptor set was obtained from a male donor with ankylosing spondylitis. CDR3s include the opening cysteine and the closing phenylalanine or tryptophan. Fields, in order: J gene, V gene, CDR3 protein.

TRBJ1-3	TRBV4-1	CASSQENGGGNTIYF
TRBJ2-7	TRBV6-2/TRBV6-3	CASGPWGSLYEQYF
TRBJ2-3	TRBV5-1	CASSLRGGLAGGSSTDTQYF
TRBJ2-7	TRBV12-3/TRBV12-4	CASSLDRDREQYF
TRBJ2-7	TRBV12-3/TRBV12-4	CASSFEPSYEQYF
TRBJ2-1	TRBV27	CASSPGPDPGEQFF
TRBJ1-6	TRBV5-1	CASSPAGVMENSPLHF
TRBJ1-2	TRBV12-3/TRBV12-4	CASRLTGGTGYTF
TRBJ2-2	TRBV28	CASSFIAEDGELFF
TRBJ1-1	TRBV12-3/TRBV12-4	CASKFRYRGVGFSNTEAFF
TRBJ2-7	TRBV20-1	CSATPSDSPRNEQYF
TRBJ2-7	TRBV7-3	CASSLIWREGYEQYF
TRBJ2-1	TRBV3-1	CASSPPRDGRVSYNEQFF
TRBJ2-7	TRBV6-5	CASSYSNRLDSPYEQYF
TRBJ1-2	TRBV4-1	CASSQGTGLGYTF
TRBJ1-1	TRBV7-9	CASSLVGGVDTEAFF
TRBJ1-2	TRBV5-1	CASSLTQGEDYGYTF
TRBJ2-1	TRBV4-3	CASSQEGGRGTYNEQFF
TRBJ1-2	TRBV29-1	CSVPGSGTDGTDYGYTF
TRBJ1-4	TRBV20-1	CSASRAGWNEKLFF
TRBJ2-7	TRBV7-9	CASSQQGLAEQYF
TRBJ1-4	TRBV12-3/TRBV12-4	CASTTHTQASGEKLFF
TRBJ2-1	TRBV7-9	CASSLTGLAGSEQFF
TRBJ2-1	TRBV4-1	CASSQDTSGYNEQFF
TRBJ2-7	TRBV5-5	CASSGDSTGLHYEQYF
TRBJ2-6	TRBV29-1	CSVGGRGPGANVLTF
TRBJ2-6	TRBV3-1	CASSRISGANVLTF
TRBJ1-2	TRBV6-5	CASSYGQYEGYTF
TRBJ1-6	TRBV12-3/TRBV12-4	CASSPNRESYNSPLHF
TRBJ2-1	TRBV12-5	CASGVLSGLAPNNEQFF
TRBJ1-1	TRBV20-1	CSASERGPEAFF
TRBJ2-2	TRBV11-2	CASSLKVRSGDTGELFF
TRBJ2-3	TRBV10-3	CAVSGEGPTDTQYF
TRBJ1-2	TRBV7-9	CASSLPGTYYGYTF
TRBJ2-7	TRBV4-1	CASSQPRGATYEQYF
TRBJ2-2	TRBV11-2	CASRPGLAEYTGELFF
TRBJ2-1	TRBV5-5	CASSFSLAGRGLDNEQFF
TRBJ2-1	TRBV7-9	CASTPAGWDRYNEQFF